The rows below give T cell receptor beta chains drawn from one sample of a study of response to subunit inactivated influenza vaccine. MiXCR, applied by TCRdb to the RT-PCR reads, yields one record per CDR3 protein. The sample includes around 790,000 distinct CDR3 sequences, about 20% seen only once; the top ten take around 9.6%. The sample was PBMCs from blood, taken roughly 5 days after vaccination. The receptors come from a man aged 50-59 years who received an inactivated influenza vaccine. CDR3s include the opening cysteine and the closing phenylalanine or tryptophan. The order of the fields is D gene, J gene, clone size, V gene, CDR3 protein, CDR3 DNA. D genes are given only for firm matches. Clone sizes are given selectively: once, few, many, or a class where the clone is expanded.

D: NA
J: TRBJ1-2
size: few
V: TRBV20-1
CDR3: CSARSQGRYGYTF
DNA: TGCAGTGCTAGGTCGCAGGGGCGCTATGGCTACACCTTC

D: NA
J: TRBJ2-1
size: NA
V: TRBV5-4
CDR3: CASSLELVTRYNEQFF
DNA: TGTGCCAGCAGCTTGGAGTTAGTAACTCGCTACAATGAGCAGTTCTTC

D: TRBD2
J: TRBJ2-7
size: NA
V: TRBV20-1
CDR3: CSAGSGAPYEQYF
DNA: TGCAGTGCCGGAAGCGGGGCACCCTACGAGCAGTACTTC

D: NA
J: TRBJ1-2
size: NA
V: TRBV12-3/TRBV12-4
CDR3: CASSLLSTAVGYTF
DNA: TGTGCCAGCAGTCTTCTCTCGACGGCCGTTGGCTACACCTTC

D: NA
J: TRBJ2-7
size: NA
V: TRBV29-1
CDR3: CSAQGNSYEQYF
DNA: TGCAGCGCCCAGGGGAACTCCTACGAGCAGTACTTC

D: NA
J: TRBJ1-2
size: few
V: TRBV4-3
CDR3: CASSRAWEGHGYTF
DNA: TGCGCCAGCAGCCGAGCGTGGGAAGGACATGGCTACACCTTC

D: TRBD1
J: TRBJ2-7
size: NA
V: TRBV2
CDR3: CASRTGTGGHEQYF
DNA: TGTGCCAGCAGAACCGGGACAGGGGGCCACGAGCAGTACTTC

D: NA
J: TRBJ2-1
size: NA
V: TRBV18
CDR3: CASSPPGFSVSYNEQFF
DNA: TGTGCCAGCTCACCACCTGGTTTTAGCGTCTCCTACAATGAGCAGTTCTTC

D: NA
J: TRBJ2-1
size: few
V: TRBV7-6
CDR3: CASSLGGGLDEQFF
DNA: TGTGCCAGCAGCTTAGGAGGAGGGCTGGATGAGCAGTTCTTC

D: TRBD1
J: TRBJ2-3
size: NA
V: TRBV28
CDR3: CASSPHPGTGDRTDTQYF
DNA: TGTGCCAGCAGTCCTCACCCCGGGACAGGGGACCGCACAGATACGCAGTATTTT

D: TRBD2
J: TRBJ2-5
size: NA
V: TRBV7-9
CDR3: CASSSTSGSLGTQYF
DNA: TGTGCCAGCAGCTCTACTAGCGGGAGTTTGGGGACCCAGTACTTC

D: TRBD2
J: TRBJ2-5
size: few
V: TRBV20-1
CDR3: CSARPGLAGQETQYF
DNA: TGCAGTGCTAGGCCCGGACTAGCGGGCCAAGAGACCCAGTACTTC

D: NA
J: TRBJ2-5
size: NA
V: TRBV7-7
CDR3: CASSTLAAAETQYF
DNA: TGTGCCAGCAGCACCCTGGCGGCGGCAGAGACCCAGTACTTC

D: TRBD2
J: TRBJ2-7
size: few
V: TRBV5-1
CDR3: CASRRLAGGDEQYF
DNA: TGCGCCAGCAGACGACTAGCGGGAGGGGACGAGCAGTACTTC

D: TRBD1
J: TRBJ2-2
size: few
V: TRBV5-1
CDR3: CASSLAWETGDTGELFF
DNA: TGCGCCAGCAGCTTGGCCTGGGAGACAGGGGACACCGGGGAGCTGTTTTTT

D: NA
J: TRBJ1-4
size: few
V: TRBV10-3
CDR3: CAMSPGASTNEKLFF
DNA: TGTGCCATGAGTCCGGGGGCCTCAACTAATGAAAAACTGTTTTTT

D: NA
J: TRBJ2-3
size: NA
V: TRBV6-1
CDR3: CASALRTSTDTQYF
DNA: TGTGCCAGCGCCCTGAGGACTAGCACAGATACGCAGTATTTT

D: TRBD2
J: TRBJ2-1
size: NA
V: TRBV5-4
CDR3: CASSTWTSGYNEQFF
DNA: TGTGCCAGCAGCACCTGGACTAGCGGGTACAATGAGCAGTTCTTC

D: TRBD1
J: TRBJ2-1
size: NA
V: TRBV20-1
CDR3: CSARVQGRTYNEQFF
DNA: TGCAGTGCTAGAGTACAGGGGCGTACCTACAATGAGCAGTTCTTC

D: TRBD2
J: TRBJ2-1
size: NA
V: TRBV12-3/TRBV12-4
CDR3: CASSLGTSGWDEQFF
DNA: TGTGCCAGCAGTTTAGGGACTAGCGGATGGGATGAGCAGTTCTTC

D: TRBD2
J: TRBJ2-1
size: once
V: TRBV6-2/TRBV6-3
CDR3: CASSYSLARLVNEQFF
DNA: TGTGCCAGCAGTTACTCACTAGCGCGTCTTGTCAATGAGCAGTTCTTC

D: NA
J: TRBJ2-6
size: NA
V: TRBV2
CDR3: CASSDWSAHSVGFSGANVLTF
DNA: TGTGCCAGCAGTGATTGGTCAGCTCATTCGGTCGGGTTCTCTGGGGCCAACGTCCTGACTTTC

D: NA
J: TRBJ2-1
size: many
V: TRBV29-1
CDR3: CSVAGWGDNEQFF
DNA: TGCAGCGTTGCTGGATGGGGGGACAATGAGCAGTTCTTC

D: TRBD1
J: TRBJ1-5
size: once
V: TRBV28
CDR3: CASGYVTGTGVNQPQHF
DNA: TGTGCCAGCGGATACGTTACCGGGACAGGGGTTAATCAGCCCCAGCATTTT

D: NA
J: TRBJ2-5
size: once
V: TRBV6-2/TRBV6-3
CDR3: CASSYGWPVRETQYF
DNA: TGTGCCAGCAGTTACGGGTGGCCGGTGCGAGAGACCCAGTACTTC

D: NA
J: TRBJ2-2
size: few
V: TRBV6-5
CDR3: CASSYSTFTGELFF
DNA: TGTGCCAGCAGTTACTCGACGTTCACCGGGGAGCTGTTTTTT

D: TRBD1
J: TRBJ2-1
size: many
V: TRBV20-1
CDR3: CSATPGQWTNEQFF
DNA: TGCAGTGCTACTCCGGGACAGTGGACGAATGAGCAGTTCTTC

D: NA
J: TRBJ2-2
size: NA
V: TRBV2
CDR3: CASSVEGANTGELFF
DNA: TGTGCCAGCAGTGTGGAGGGAGCGAACACCGGGGAGCTGTTTTTT

D: NA
J: TRBJ2-2
size: once
V: TRBV6-1
CDR3: CASSFDPSNTGELFF
DNA: TGTGCCAGCAGCTTCGACCCATCGAACACCGGGGAGCTGTTTTTT

D: NA
J: TRBJ2-7
size: few
V: TRBV21-1
CDR3: CASSKEQYEQYF
DNA: TGTGCCAGCAGCAAAGAACAGTACGAGCAGTACTTC

D: NA
J: TRBJ2-1
size: few
V: TRBV9
CDR3: CASSGGAGTYNEQFF
DNA: TGTGCCAGCAGCGGGGGGGCGGGGACCTACAATGAGCAGTTCTTC

D: TRBD2
J: TRBJ2-7
size: few
V: TRBV12-3/TRBV12-4
CDR3: CASSQLAGVSYEQYF
DNA: TGTGCCAGCAGTCAGCTAGCGGGAGTATCGTACGAGCAGTACTTC

D: TRBD1
J: TRBJ2-5
size: NA
V: TRBV28
CDR3: CASSFGQGEIQETQYF
DNA: TGTGCCAGCAGTTTTGGACAGGGAGAAATCCAAGAGACCCAGTACTTC

D: NA
J: TRBJ1-2
size: once
V: TRBV28
CDR3: CASLRGEDYGYTF
DNA: TGTGCCAGCTTGAGGGGGGAGGACTATGGCTACACCTTC

D: TRBD2
J: TRBJ2-1
size: few
V: TRBV24-1
CDR3: CATSDIAGGPNEQFF
DNA: TGTGCCACCAGTGATATAGCGGGAGGGCCAAATGAGCAGTTCTTC

D: TRBD1
J: TRBJ1-2
size: NA
V: TRBV20-1
CDR3: CSAGTGENYGYTF
DNA: TGCAGTGCGGGGACAGGGGAGAACTATGGCTACACCTTC

D: TRBD1
J: TRBJ1-2
size: few
V: TRBV7-6
CDR3: CASSPRDRGREEDYGYTF
DNA: TGTGCCAGCAGCCCACGGGACAGGGGGCGCGAGGAAGACTATGGCTACACCTTC

D: TRBD2
J: TRBJ2-3
size: NA
V: TRBV12-3/TRBV12-4
CDR3: CASSWTGTSGDTQFF
DNA: TGTGCCAGCAGTTGGACCGGGACTAGTGGAGATACGCAGTTTTTT

D: NA
J: TRBJ2-5
size: few
V: TRBV6-5
CDR3: CASSYVQGQETQYF
DNA: TGTGCCAGCAGTTACGTACAGGGACAAGAGACCCAGTACTTC

D: TRBD1
J: TRBJ2-1
size: NA
V: TRBV5-6
CDR3: CASRHDRGGYNEQFF
DNA: TGTGCCAGCAGACACGACAGGGGGGGATACAATGAGCAGTTCTTC

D: NA
J: TRBJ1-1
size: few
V: TRBV11-2
CDR3: CASSLETSRQASTEAFF
DNA: TGTGCCAGCAGCTTAGAGACCTCGCGTCAGGCAAGCACTGAAGCTTTCTTT

D: NA
J: TRBJ2-5
size: NA
V: TRBV20-1
CDR3: CSARDRDMQETQYF
DNA: TGCAGTGCTAGAGATAGAGATATGCAAGAGACCCAGTACTTC

D: TRBD1
J: TRBJ2-7
size: few
V: TRBV15
CDR3: CATSPTGQGIPTEQYF
DNA: TGTGCCACCAGCCCCACGGGACAGGGGATCCCAACCGAGCAGTACTTC

D: NA
J: TRBJ2-4
size: many
V: TRBV18
CDR3: CASSPGSAQDMAKNIQYF
DNA: TGTGCCAGCTCACCGGGGAGCGCGCAGGATATGGCCAAAAACATTCAGTACTTC

D: TRBD2
J: TRBJ2-1
size: NA
V: TRBV7-3
CDR3: CASSTSGSDEQFF
DNA: TGTGCCAGCAGCACCAGCGGGAGCGATGAGCAGTTCTTC

D: NA
J: TRBJ1-3
size: few
V: TRBV20-1
CDR3: CSARADRSGNTIYF
DNA: TGCAGTGCTAGAGCCGATCGAAGTGGAAACACCATATATTTT

D: TRBD2
J: TRBJ2-4
size: NA
V: TRBV5-1
CDR3: CASRAGTSGNIQYF
DNA: TGCGCCAGCAGGGCCGGGACTAGTGGAAACATTCAGTACTTC

D: NA
J: TRBJ2-7
size: NA
V: TRBV28
CDR3: CASMMRQRLEQYF
DNA: TGTGCCAGCATGATGAGACAGAGACTCGAGCAGTACTTC

D: TRBD1
J: TRBJ2-2
size: few
V: TRBV25-1
CDR3: CASSESWAGGGFYTGELFF
DNA: TGTGCCAGCAGTGAAAGTTGGGCAGGGGGCGGATTTTACACCGGGGAGCTGTTTTTT

D: TRBD1
J: TRBJ1-1
size: once
V: TRBV5-1
CDR3: CASSPEAGGLGEAFF
DNA: TGCGCCAGCAGCCCGGAAGCAGGGGGCCTGGGTGAAGCTTTCTTT

D: TRBD1
J: TRBJ2-7
size: NA
V: TRBV10-3
CDR3: CAISENYPGQEEQYF
DNA: TGTGCCATCAGTGAGAATTACCCGGGACAGGAGGAGCAGTACTTC

D: NA
J: TRBJ1-1
size: many
V: TRBV6-1
CDR3: CASSLNGAWDMNTEAFF
DNA: TGTGCCAGCAGTCTAAACGGCGCTTGGGATATGAACACTGAAGCTTTCTTT

D: NA
J: TRBJ2-3
size: many
V: TRBV10-1
CDR3: CASASGGTDTQYF
DNA: TGCGCCAGTGCCTCGGGGGGCACAGATACGCAGTATTTT

D: NA
J: TRBJ2-4
size: NA
V: TRBV27
CDR3: CASSSHGLAKNIQYF
DNA: TGTGCCAGCAGTTCCCACGGCCTAGCCAAAAACATTCAGTACTTC

D: TRBD1
J: TRBJ1-1
size: few
V: TRBV29-1
CDR3: CSVEKGAGGEAFF
DNA: TGCAGCGTTGAAAAGGGGGCTGGGGGTGAAGCTTTCTTT

D: TRBD2
J: TRBJ2-7
size: few
V: TRBV4-2
CDR3: CASSQDWREVPYEQYF
DNA: TGTGCCAGCAGCCAAGACTGGCGGGAGGTACCCTACGAGCAGTACTTC

D: NA
J: TRBJ2-7
size: few
V: TRBV20-1
CDR3: CSAYLAYNSYEQYF
DNA: TGCAGTGCGTACCTGGCTTACAACTCCTACGAGCAGTACTTC

D: NA
J: TRBJ1-2
size: few
V: TRBV25-1
CDR3: CASSEYRVNYGYTF
DNA: TGTGCCAGCAGTGAATATCGGGTAAACTATGGCTACACCTTC

D: NA
J: TRBJ2-5
size: many
V: TRBV6-5
CDR3: CASSYRHGGQETQYF
DNA: TGTGCCAGCAGTTACCGCCATGGGGGCCAAGAGACCCAGTACTTC

D: NA
J: TRBJ2-1
size: NA
V: TRBV7-2
CDR3: CASSGSAPSYNEQFF
DNA: TGTGCCAGCAGCGGATCAGCGCCGTCCTACAATGAGCAGTTCTTC